This record covers a single TCR beta chain. What it binds is unknown. A sample-barcoded 5' primer and a J-beta primer mix were used in a second PCR of about 7 to 12 cycles. A single record per CDR3 protein comes from TCRdb applying MiXCR to the 5' RACE reads. The sample consists of hundreds of thousands of distinct CDR3 sequences, approximately 21% of them appearing once. These data originate in a study of blood T cells in healthy people across ages. Study at large: The capture of about one barcoded beta molecule per two T cells was achieved by template switching.

Broader study findings: In long-lived donors, naive CD4+ cell counts and diversity exceeded those of aged donors. Unknown CMV status may confound age-related changes in expanded clones.

V dropped 7 bases and J dropped 5; count of bases not matched to a gene: 10. The CDR3 extends over 13 amino acids. From germline, CDR1 is SQVTM and CDR2 ANQGSEA. Every sample gave at least 5 micrograms of total RNA when it was extracted. The receptor was isolated from a man aged 70 or older in good health. Sequencing was performed on blood. The chain couples TRBV29-1 to TRBJ1-2, with 7 bases lining up with TRBD1. CDR3 amino acids: CSAEDRREYGYTF. The CDR3 DNA follows: TGCAGCGCCGAGGACAGGAGGGAGTATGGCTACACCTTC.